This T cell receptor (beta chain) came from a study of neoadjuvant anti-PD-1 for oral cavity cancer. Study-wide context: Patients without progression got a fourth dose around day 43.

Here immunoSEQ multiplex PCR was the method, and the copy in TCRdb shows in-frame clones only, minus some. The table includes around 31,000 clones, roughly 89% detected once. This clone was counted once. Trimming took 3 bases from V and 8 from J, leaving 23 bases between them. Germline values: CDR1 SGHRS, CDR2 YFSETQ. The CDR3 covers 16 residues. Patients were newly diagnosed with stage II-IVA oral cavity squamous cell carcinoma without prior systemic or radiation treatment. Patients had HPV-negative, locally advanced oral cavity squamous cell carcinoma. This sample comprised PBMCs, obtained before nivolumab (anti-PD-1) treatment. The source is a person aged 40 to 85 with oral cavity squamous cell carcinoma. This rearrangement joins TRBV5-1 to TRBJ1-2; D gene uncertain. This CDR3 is CASSSNPGSKMGGYTF. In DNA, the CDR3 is TGCGCCAGCAGCTCGAACCCCGGGTCTAAAATGGGGGGCTACACCTTC.